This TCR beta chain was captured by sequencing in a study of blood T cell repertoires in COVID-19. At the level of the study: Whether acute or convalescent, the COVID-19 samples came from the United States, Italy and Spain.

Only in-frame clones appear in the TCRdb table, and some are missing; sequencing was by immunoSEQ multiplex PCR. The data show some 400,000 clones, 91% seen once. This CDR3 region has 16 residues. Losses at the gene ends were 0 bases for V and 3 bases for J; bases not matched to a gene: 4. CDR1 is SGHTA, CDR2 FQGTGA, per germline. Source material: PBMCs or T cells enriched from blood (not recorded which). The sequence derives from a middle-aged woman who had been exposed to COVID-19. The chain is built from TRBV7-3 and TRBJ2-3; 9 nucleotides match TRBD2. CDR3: CASSLTAGGPTDTQYF. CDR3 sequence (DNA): TGTGCCAGCAGCTTAACGGCGGGAGGGCCAACAGATACGCAGTATTTT. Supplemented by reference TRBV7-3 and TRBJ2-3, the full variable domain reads GAGVSQTPSNKVTEKGKYVELRCDPISGHTALYWYRQSLGQGPEFLIYFQGTGAADDSGLPNDRFFAVRPEGSVSTLKIQRTERGDSAVYLCASSLTAGGPTDTQYFGPGTRLTVL.